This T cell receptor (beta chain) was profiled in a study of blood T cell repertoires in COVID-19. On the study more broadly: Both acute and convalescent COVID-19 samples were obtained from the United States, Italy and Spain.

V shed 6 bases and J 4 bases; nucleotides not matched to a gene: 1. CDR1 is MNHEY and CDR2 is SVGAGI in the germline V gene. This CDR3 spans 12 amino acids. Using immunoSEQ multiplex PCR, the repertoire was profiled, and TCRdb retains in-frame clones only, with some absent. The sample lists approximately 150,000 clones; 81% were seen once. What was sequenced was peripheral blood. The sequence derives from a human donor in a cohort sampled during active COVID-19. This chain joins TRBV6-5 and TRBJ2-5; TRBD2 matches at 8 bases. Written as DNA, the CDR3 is TGTGCCAGCAGAGCGGGAGCAGAGACCCAGTACTTC. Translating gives CASRAGAETQYF.